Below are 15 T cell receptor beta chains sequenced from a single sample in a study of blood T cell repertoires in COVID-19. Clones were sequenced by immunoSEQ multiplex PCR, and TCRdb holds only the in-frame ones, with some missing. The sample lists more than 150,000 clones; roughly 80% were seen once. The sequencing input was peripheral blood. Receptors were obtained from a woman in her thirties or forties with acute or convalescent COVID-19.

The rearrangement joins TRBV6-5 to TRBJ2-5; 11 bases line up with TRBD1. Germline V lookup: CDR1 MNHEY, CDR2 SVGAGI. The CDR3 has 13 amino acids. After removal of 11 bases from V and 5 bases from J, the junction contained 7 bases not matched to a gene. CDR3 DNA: TGTGCCGGACGGACAGGGGGCAGGGAGACCCAGTACTTC. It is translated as CAGRTGGRETQYF.

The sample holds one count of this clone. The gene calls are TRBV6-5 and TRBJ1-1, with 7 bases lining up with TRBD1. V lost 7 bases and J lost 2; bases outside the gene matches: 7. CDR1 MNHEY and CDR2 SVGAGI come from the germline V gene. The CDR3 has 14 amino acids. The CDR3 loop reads CASNIQGTNTEAFF. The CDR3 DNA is TGTGCCAGCAATATACAGGGGACAAACACTGAAGCTTTCTTT.

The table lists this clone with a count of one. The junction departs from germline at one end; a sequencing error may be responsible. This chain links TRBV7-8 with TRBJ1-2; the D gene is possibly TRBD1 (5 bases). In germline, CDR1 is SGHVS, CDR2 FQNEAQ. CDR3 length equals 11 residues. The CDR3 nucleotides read TGTGCCAGCAGCCCAGGGACTGGTCTGAGCTTC. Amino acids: CASSPGTGLSF.

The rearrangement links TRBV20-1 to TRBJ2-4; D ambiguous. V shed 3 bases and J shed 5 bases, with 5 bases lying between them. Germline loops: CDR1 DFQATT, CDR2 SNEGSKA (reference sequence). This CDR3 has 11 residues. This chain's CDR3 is CSASVENIQYF. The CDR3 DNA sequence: TGCAGTGCTAGTGTAGAAAACATTCAGTACTTC.

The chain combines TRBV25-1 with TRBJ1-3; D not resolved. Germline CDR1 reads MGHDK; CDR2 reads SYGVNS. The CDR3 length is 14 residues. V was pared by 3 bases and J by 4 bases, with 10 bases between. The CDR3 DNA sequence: TGTGCCAGCAGTGACACGCGGTGGGGAAACACCATATATTTT. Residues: CASSDTRWGNTIYF.

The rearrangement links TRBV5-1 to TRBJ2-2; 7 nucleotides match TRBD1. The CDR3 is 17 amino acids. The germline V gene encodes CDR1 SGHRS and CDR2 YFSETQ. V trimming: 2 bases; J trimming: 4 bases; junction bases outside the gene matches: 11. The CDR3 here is CASSFQPGQLTTGELFF. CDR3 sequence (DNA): TGCGCCAGCAGCTTTCAGCCGGGACAGCTTACCACCGGGGAGCTGTTTTTT.

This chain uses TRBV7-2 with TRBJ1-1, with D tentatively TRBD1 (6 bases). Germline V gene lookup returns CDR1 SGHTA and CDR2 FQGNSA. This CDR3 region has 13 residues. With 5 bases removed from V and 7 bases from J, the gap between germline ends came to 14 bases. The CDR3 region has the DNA TGTGCCAGCAGCCGCAAGGGGGGGAATGAAGCTTTCTTT. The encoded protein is CASSRKGGNEAFF.

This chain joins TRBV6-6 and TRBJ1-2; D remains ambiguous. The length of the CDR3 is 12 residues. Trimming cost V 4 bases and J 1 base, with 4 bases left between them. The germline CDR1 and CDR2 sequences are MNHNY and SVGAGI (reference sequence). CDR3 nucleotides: TGTGCCAGCAGTTCGGTTAACTATGGCTACACCTTC. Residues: CASSSVNYGYTF.

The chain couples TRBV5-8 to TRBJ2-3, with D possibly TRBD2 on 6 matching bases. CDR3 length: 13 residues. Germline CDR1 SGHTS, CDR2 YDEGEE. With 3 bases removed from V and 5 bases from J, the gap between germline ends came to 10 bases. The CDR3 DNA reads TGTGCCAGCAGCTGGGGAGGTGGAGATACGCAGTATTTT. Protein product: CASSWGGGDTQYF.

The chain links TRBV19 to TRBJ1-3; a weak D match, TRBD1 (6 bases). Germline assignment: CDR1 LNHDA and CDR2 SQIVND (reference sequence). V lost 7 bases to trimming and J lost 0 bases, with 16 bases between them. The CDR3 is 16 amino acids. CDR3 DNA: TGTGCCAGTACGTTAGGGGGGGCCGACTCTGGAAACACCATATATTTT. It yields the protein CASTLGGADSGNTIYF.

CDR3 sequence (DNA): TGTGCCATCAGTGAGGGCGGGCGTCAGCCCCAGCATTTT. This translates into CAISEGGRQPQHF. V gene TRBV10-3 combines with J gene TRBJ1-5; D ambiguous. From germline, CDR1 is ENHRY and CDR2 SYGVKD. V lost 2 bases and J 6 bases, leaving 8 bases between the germline ends. The CDR3 has 13 residues.

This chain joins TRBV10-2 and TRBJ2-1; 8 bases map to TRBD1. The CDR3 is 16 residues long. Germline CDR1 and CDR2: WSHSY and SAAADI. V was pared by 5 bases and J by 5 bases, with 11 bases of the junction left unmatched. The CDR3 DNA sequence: TGCGCCAGCAGTTCGGGGTCAGGGGGCAATCACAATGAGCAGTTCTTC. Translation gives CASSSGSGGNHNEQFF.

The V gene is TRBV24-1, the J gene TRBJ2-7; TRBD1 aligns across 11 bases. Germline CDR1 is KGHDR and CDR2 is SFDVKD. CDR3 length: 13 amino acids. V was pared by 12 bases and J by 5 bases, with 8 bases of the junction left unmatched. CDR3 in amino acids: CALSGQGAHEQYF. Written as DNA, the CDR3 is TGTGCCTTGTCTGGACAGGGGGCCCACGAGCAGTACTTC.

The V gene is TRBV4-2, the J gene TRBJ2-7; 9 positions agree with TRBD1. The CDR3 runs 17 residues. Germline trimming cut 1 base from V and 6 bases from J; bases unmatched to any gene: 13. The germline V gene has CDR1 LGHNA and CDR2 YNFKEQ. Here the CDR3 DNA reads TGTGCCAGCAGCCAAGTGGTCGGACAGGGGAGAGGGGGCGAGCAGTACTTC. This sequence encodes CASSQVVGQGRGGEQYF.

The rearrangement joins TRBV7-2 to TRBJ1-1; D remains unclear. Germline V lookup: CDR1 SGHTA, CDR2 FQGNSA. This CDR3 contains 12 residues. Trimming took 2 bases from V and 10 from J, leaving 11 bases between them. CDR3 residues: CASSLWSVGAFF. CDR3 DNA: TGTGCCAGCAGCTTATGGTCAGTTGGAGCTTTCTTT.